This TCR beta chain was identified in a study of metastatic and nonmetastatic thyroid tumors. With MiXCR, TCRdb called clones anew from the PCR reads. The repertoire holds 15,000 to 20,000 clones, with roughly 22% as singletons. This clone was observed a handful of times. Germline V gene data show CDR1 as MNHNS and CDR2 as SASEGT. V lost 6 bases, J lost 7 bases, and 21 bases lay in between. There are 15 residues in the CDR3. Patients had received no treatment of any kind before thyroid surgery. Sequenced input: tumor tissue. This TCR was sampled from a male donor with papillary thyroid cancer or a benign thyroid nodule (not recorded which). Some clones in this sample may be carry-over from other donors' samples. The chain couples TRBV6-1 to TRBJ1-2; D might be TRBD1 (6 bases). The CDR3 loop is CASRGAVKGGSGYTF. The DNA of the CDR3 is TGTGCCAGCAGAGGAGCAGTGAAGGGGGGTTCTGGCTACACCTTC.